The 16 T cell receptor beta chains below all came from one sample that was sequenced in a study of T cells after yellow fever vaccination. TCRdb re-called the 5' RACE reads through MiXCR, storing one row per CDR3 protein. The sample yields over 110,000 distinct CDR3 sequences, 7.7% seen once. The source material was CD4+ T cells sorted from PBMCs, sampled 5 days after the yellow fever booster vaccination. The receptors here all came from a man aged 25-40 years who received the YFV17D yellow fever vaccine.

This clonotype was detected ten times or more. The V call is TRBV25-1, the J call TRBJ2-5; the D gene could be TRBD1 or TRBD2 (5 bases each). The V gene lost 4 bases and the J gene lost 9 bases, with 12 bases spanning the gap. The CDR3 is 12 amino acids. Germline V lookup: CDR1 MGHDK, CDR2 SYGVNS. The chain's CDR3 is CASSGSGRAQYF. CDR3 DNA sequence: TGTGCCAGCAGTGGGTCGGGACGGGCCCAGTACTTC.

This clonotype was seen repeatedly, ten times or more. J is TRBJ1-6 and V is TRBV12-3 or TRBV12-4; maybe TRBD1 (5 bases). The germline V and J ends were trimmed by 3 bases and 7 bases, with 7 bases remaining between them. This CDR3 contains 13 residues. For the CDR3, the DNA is TGTGCCAGCAGTTTGGGGGAAAATTCACCCCTCCACTTT. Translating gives CASSLGENSPLHF.

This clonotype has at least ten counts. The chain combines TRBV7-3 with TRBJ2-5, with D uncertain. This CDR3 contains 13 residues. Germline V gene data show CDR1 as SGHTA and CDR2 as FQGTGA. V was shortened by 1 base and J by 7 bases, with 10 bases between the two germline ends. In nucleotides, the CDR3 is TGTGCCAGCAGCTTAAATCTTCCCGGGACCCAGTACTTC. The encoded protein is CASSLNLPGTQYF.

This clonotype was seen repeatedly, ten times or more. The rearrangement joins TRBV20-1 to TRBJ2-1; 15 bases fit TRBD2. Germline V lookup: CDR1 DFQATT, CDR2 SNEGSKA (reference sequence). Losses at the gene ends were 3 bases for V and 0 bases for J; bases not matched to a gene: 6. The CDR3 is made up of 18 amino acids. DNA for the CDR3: TGCAGTGCTAGCGGACTAGCGGGAGGGCCGGGCTCCTACAATGAGCAGTTCTTC. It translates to CSASGLAGGPGSYNEQFF.

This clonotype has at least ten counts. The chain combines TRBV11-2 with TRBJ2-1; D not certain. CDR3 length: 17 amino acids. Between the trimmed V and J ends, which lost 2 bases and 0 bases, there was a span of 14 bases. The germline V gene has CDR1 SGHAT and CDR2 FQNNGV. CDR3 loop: CASSLRLTSSSYNEQFF. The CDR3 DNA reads TGTGCCAGCAGCTTAAGGCTGACGTCCAGCTCCTACAATGAGCAGTTCTTC.

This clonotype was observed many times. CDR3 sequence (DNA): TGTGCCAGCAGCTTGAGTCGGAGGTTAGGGGTGAGCAATGAGCAGTTCTTC. Amino acid sequence: CASSLSRRLGVSNEQFF. The rearrangement uses TRBV5-6 and TRBJ2-1; D tentatively reads TRBD1 or TRBD2 (5 bases each). Germline CDR1 is SGHDT and CDR2 is YYEEEE. The CDR3 covers 17 residues. The germline V and J ends were trimmed by 1 base and 6 bases, with 20 bases remaining between them.

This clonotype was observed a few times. The CDR3 DNA reads TGTGCCAGCAGCTTGGGCCCCGACAGGGTGAATCAGCCCCAGCATTTT. Amino acid sequence: CASSLGPDRVNQPQHF. J is TRBJ1-5 and V is TRBV5-5, with 7 bases aligning to TRBD1. Unmatched junction bases numbered 7, after V lost 0 bases and J lost 4 bases. The CDR3 is 16 amino acids. The germline gives CDR1 SGHKS, CDR2 YYEKEE (reference sequence).

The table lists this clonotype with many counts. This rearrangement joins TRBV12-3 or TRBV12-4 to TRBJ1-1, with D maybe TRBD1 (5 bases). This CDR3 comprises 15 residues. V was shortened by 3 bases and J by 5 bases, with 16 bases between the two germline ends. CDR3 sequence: CASSFSQGGRTEAFF. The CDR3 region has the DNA TGTGCCAGCAGTTTTTCCCAGGGCGGGAGGACTGAAGCTTTCTTT.

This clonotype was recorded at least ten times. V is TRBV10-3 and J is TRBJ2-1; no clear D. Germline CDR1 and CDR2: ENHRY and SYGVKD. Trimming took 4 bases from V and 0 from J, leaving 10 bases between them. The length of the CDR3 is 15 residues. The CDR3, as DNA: TGTGCCATCAGTGCAGCGAGGACCTCCTACAATGAGCAGTTCTTC. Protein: CAISAARTSYNEQFF.

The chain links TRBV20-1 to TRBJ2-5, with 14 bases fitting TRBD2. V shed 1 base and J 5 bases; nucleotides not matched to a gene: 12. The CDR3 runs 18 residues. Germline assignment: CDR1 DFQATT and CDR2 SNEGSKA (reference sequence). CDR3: CSARGYRGTSGSPETQYF. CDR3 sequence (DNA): TGCAGTGCTAGAGGATACCGGGGGACTAGCGGGAGTCCGGAGACCCAGTACTTC.

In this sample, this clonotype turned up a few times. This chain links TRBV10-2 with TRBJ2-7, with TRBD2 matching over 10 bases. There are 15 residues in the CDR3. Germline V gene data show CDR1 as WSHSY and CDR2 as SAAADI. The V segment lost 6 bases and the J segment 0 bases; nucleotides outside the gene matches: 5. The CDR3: CASRRGLAASYEQYF. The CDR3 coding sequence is TGCGCCAGCAGACGCGGACTAGCGGCCTCCTACGAGCAGTACTTC.

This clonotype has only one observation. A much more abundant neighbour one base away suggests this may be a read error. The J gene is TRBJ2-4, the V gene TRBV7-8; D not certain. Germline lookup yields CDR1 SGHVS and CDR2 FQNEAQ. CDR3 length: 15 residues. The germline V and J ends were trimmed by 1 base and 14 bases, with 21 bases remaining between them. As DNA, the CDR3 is TGTGCCAGCAGCTTAGATCCTATATCGGGCAGCCTTAAGTACTTC. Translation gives CASSLDPISGSLKYF. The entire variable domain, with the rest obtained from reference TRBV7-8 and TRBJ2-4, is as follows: GAGVSQSPRYKVAKRGQDVALRCDPISGHVSLFWYQQALGQGPEFLTYFQNEAQLDKSGLPSDRFFAERPEGSVSTLKIQRTQQEDSAVYLCASSLDPISGSLKYFGAGTRLSVL.

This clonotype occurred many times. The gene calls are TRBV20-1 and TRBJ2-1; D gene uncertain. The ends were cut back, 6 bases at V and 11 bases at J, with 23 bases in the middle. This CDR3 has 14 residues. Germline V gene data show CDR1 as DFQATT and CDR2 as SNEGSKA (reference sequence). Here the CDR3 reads CSAAIGNVERKQFF. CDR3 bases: TGCAGTGCCGCTATTGGTAATGTGGAGAGGAAGCAGTTCTTC.

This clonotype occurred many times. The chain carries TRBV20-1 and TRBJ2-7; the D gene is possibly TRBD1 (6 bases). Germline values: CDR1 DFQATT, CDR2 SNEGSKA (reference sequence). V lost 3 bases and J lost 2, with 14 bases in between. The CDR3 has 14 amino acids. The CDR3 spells CSASRHRDTYEQYF. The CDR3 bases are TGCAGTGCTAGTCGCCACAGGGATACCTACGAGCAGTACTTC.

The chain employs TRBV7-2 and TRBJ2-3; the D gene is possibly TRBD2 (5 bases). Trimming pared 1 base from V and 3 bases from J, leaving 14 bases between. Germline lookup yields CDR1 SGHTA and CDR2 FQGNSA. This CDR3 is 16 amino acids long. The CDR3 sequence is CASSLGASLSTDTQYF. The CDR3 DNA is TGTGCCAGCAGCTTAGGGGCTAGCTTGAGTACAGATACGCAGTATTTT.

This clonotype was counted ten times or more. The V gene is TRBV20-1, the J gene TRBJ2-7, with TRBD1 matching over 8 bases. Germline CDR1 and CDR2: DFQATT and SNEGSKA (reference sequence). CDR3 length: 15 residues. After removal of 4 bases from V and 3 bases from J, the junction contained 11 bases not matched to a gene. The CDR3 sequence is CSATTAVGQGYEQYF. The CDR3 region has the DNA TGCAGTGCTACCACGGCTGTCGGACAGGGCTACGAGCAGTACTTC.